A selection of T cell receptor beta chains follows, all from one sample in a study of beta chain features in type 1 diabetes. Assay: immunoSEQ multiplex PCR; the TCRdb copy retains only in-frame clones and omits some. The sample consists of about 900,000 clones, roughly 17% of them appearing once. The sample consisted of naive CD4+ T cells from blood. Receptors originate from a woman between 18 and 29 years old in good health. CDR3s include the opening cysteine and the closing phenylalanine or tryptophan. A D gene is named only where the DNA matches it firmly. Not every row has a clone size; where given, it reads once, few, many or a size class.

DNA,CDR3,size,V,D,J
TGTGCCATCATGGGATCGTACTCTGGAAACACCATATATTTT,CAIMGSYSGNTIYF,few,TRBV10-3,-,TRBJ1-3
TGTGCCAGCAGTGGGTCAGTTATTAATGAAAAACTGTTTTTT,CASSGSVINEKLFF,few,TRBV28,-,TRBJ1-4
TGTGCCTCTGGCAGGGAGATCGGTTCCCAGTACTTC,CASGREIGSQYF,-,TRBV12-5,-,TRBJ2-5
TGCGCCAGCAGCCAGGGGACTAGGGCTAACTTATCCTACGAGCAGTACTTC,CASSQGTRANLSYEQYF,-,TRBV4-1,TRBD2,TRBJ2-7
TGCAGTGCTAGCCGCCAAGAGACCCAGTACTTC,CSASRQETQYF,few,TRBV20-1,-,TRBJ2-5
TGTGCCAGCTCACCGGGACGGTCCGTATTAGGGGAAAAACTGTTTTTT,CASSPGRSVLGEKLFF,-,TRBV18,-,TRBJ1-4
TGTGCCAGCAGTTTGGGGCTAGCGGGCCCCTACAATGAGCAGTTCTTC,CASSLGLAGPYNEQFF,-,TRBV28,TRBD2,TRBJ2-1
TGTGCCAGCAGCAAAAAGCTAGCGGAATACAATGAGCAGTTCTTC,CASSKKLAEYNEQFF,-,TRBV21-1,-,TRBJ2-1
TGTGCCAGCAGCCGGGACCGTCAGTACAATGAGCAGTTCTTC,CASSRDRQYNEQFF,-,TRBV9,-,TRBJ2-1
TGTGCCAGCAGCTCCGCCTGGGGGACCTTTGAGCAGTACTTC,CASSSAWGTFEQYF,few,TRBV7-2,-,TRBJ2-7
TGTGCCAGCGGGCAGGGTGGGTTTGATACGCAGTATTTT,CASGQGGFDTQYF,-,TRBV28,-,TRBJ2-3
TGTGCCAGCTCACCATCCCAAATTCGGACCTACGAGCAGTACTTC,CASSPSQIRTYEQYF,-,TRBV18,-,TRBJ2-7
TGTGCCAGCAGCTTAAATCAACCCTACGAGCAGTACTTC,CASSLNQPYEQYF,-,TRBV7-2,-,TRBJ2-7
TGTGCCAGTAGTGTGGACAGGGCTTATGGGGCCAACGTCCTGACTTTC,CASSVDRAYGANVLTF,-,TRBV19,TRBD1,TRBJ2-6
TGTGCCAGCAGCTTGTTCGGAGGGAGCTCCTACAATGAGCAGTTCTTC,CASSLFGGSSYNEQFF,-,TRBV5-6,-,TRBJ2-1
TGTGCCAGCAGTGCACGAATGGGGAGTTTGAATGAGCAGTTCTTC,CASSARMGSLNEQFF,few,TRBV6-1,-,TRBJ2-1
TGCGCCAGCAGCTGGGGGACTAGCGGACCCTACAATGAGCAGTTCTTC,CASSWGTSGPYNEQFF,-,TRBV5-1,TRBD2,TRBJ2-1
TGTGCCAGCAGCTCAGGTGGGCTAGCGGGAGTAGAGCAGTACTTC,CASSSGGLAGVEQYF,-,TRBV7-2,TRBD2,TRBJ2-7
TGTGCCAGCCGTATACAGGGGAACACCGGGGAGCTGTTTTTT,CASRIQGNTGELFF,-,TRBV18,-,TRBJ2-2
TGTGCCAGCAGCCTACTCGGGACGGTTCAAGAGACCCAGTACTTC,CASSLLGTVQETQYF,-,TRBV6-5,-,TRBJ2-5
TGTGCCAGCAGCCCAAGACGGACAGGAAGGAATACGCAGTATTTT,CASSPRRTGRNTQYF,-,TRBV5-4,TRBD1,TRBJ2-3
TGTGCCACCAGCAGAGTAACAGGAGAACCCTATGGCTACACCTTC,CATSRVTGEPYGYTF,few,TRBV15,-,TRBJ1-2
TGTGCCAGCGGGGGACAGATCACCGGGGAGCTGTTTTTT,CASGGQITGELFF,-,TRBV5-6,TRBD1,TRBJ2-2
TGTGCCAGCAGTCCGCGGAGGCTAGCCCGCTACGAGCAGTACTTC,CASSPRRLARYEQYF,-,TRBV27,-,TRBJ2-7
TGCGCCAGCAGCCCGGGGACAGCTCTAGCCAAAAACATTCAGTACTTC,CASSPGTALAKNIQYF,few,TRBV5-1,TRBD1,TRBJ2-4
TGTGCCAGCAGCTTAGCCCTAGCGGGAGCTAAGACAGATACGCAGTATTTT,CASSLALAGAKTDTQYF,-,TRBV7-9,TRBD2,TRBJ2-3
TGTGCCAGCAGCTTAGATGTTTTTCTCGGACAGGGGGGGTCCTACGAGCAGTACTTC,CASSLDVFLGQGGSYEQYF,few,TRBV11-2,TRBD1,TRBJ2-7
TGTGCCAGTAGTGAGAACACTGAAGCTTTCTTT,CASSENTEAFF,-,TRBV19,-,TRBJ1-1
TGTGCCAGCAGTTTAGCTCTCGGAGAGACCCAGTACTTC,CASSLALGETQYF,few,TRBV27,-,TRBJ2-5
TGTGCCATCCAGGACTCCTACGAGCAGTACTTC,CAIQDSYEQYF,-,TRBV7-8,-,TRBJ2-7
TGTGCCAGCAGCTTAACGGGTATTACCGAGCAGTACTTC,CASSLTGITEQYF,few,TRBV7-3,-,TRBJ2-7
TGTGCCAGCTCACCAGTCTCAGGGGCCGGGACAGATACGCAGTATTTT,CASSPVSGAGTDTQYF,-,TRBV18,-,TRBJ2-3
TGTGCCAGCATTACAGGTTCGAATGAGCAGTTCTTC,CASITGSNEQFF,few,TRBV25-1,-,TRBJ2-1
TGCGCCAGCAGCCAGGAGGACAGGGCCCTGCCCCAGCATTTT,CASSQEDRALPQHF,few,TRBV4-1,TRBD1,TRBJ1-5
TGTGCCAGCAGTTCGGACAGGGCCGGGAACGAGCAGTACTTC,CASSSDRAGNEQYF,-,TRBV2,TRBD1,TRBJ2-7
TGTGCCAGCAAAGGAAACAGGGTTGATACGCAGTATTTT,CASKGNRVDTQYF,few,TRBV25-1,-,TRBJ2-3
TGTGCCAGCAGCCCCAGAGGGGTGGATCCGGGACTAGCTGTGAAAACCTACAATGAGCAGTTCTTC,CASSPRGVDPGLAVKTYNEQFF,few,TRBV9,TRBD2,TRBJ2-1
TGTGCCAGCTCACCTGGGGACCCTAATGAGCAGTTCTTC,CASSPGDPNEQFF,-,TRBV18,-,TRBJ2-1
TGTGCCAGCAGCTTGGTCAGCGGGAGGATACACAATGAGCAGTTCTTC,CASSLVSGRIHNEQFF,-,TRBV7-2,TRBD2,TRBJ2-1
TGTGCCAGCAGCGGACGTAGCGGGGACAACGAGCAGTACTTC,CASSGRSGDNEQYF,few,TRBV13,TRBD2,TRBJ2-7
TGTGCCAGCAGCCTCACAGGGGAGCAGCCCCAGCATTTT,CASSLTGEQPQHF,-,TRBV5-6,TRBD1,TRBJ1-5
TGTGCCAGCAACTTGAGGACTAGCGGATACAATGAGCAGTTCTTC,CASNLRTSGYNEQFF,-,TRBV2,TRBD2,TRBJ2-1